These T cell receptor beta chains were read from a single sample in a study of cytomegalovirus exposure and HLA in healthy donors. TCRdb's table, derived via immunoSEQ multiplex PCR, lists solely in-frame clones and lacks some. The table has some 120,000 clones, about 80% seen once; the top ten hold 1%. The source material was PBMCs. These receptors came from a man aged 40-49 years in good health and CMV-seronegative. Both conserved end residues are part of each CDR3. D genes are given only for firm matches. Part of the rows lack a size; the others show once, few, many or a class for expanded clones.

d_gene | abundance | j_gene | v_gene | CDR3nt | CDR3aa
TRBD1 | . | TRBJ2-7 | TRBV19 | TGTGCCAGTAGTAGGGGACAGGGCGGCTACGAGCAGTACTTC | CASSRGQGGYEQYF
. | once | TRBJ1-4 | TRBV5-6 | TGTGCCAGCAGCCTACGACAGCGTGAAAAACTGTTTTTT | CASSLRQREKLFF
TRBD1 | . | TRBJ2-2 | TRBV18 | TGTGCCAGCTCCCTCATTGCACATACCGGGACAGGGATGACCGGGGAGCTGTTTTTT | CASSLIAHTGTGMTGELFF
. | once | TRBJ1-2 | TRBV6-5 | TGTGCCAGCAGTTACTCATACAATGGTAACTATGGCTACACCTTC | CASSYSYNGNYGYTF
TRBD1 | . | TRBJ2-3 | TRBV7-9 | TGTGCCAGTAGCCATGGGGGACAGGGAACAGATACGCAGTATTTT | CASSHGGQGTDTQYF
. | . | TRBJ2-1 | TRBV6-5 | TGTGCCAGCAGCCCTTCCCCGGGCAATGAGCAGTTCTTC | CASSPSPGNEQFF
. | once | TRBJ2-7 | TRBV5-6 | TGTGCCAGCAGTATTGGCGGGCTATCTGTTTACGAGCAGTACTTC | CASSIGGLSVYEQYF
TRBD1 | . | TRBJ2-5 | TRBV28 | TGTGCCAGCAGTCATGACAGGGGGCGAACGGAGACCCAGTACTTC | CASSHDRGRTETQYF
TRBD2 | . | TRBJ2-3 | TRBV18 | TGTGCCAGCTCACCCCGAGAGCGGGGGAGCACAGATACGCAGTATTTT | CASSPRERGSTDTQYF
. | . | TRBJ2-5 | TRBV5-6 | TGTGCCAGCAGCTTCGGTTTCCGAGAGAAACAAGAGACCCAGTACTTC | CASSFGFREKQETQYF
TRBD1 | . | TRBJ2-1 | TRBV5-1 | TGCGCCAGCAGCTCAGCGCGGACAGGGGCAGGCTACAATGAGCAGTTCTTC | CASSSARTGAGYNEQFF
TRBD2 | . | TRBJ2-7 | TRBV7-9 | TGTGCCAGCAGCCCCGCCGGGACTACCTACGAGCAGTACTTC | CASSPAGTTYEQYF
. | . | TRBJ2-1 | TRBV27 | TGTGCCAGCAGTCGACGGGACACCTCTTATGAGCAGTTCTTC | CASSRRDTSYEQFF
TRBD1 | . | TRBJ2-3 | TRBV5-1 | TGCGCCAGCAGTCCCGGGACAGGGGGAAGCACAGATACGCAGTATTTT | CASSPGTGGSTDTQYF
TRBD2 | . | TRBJ2-7 | TRBV4-1 | TGCGCCAGCAGCCAGGGAGCGGGAGTCTCCTACGAGCAGTACTTC | CASSQGAGVSYEQYF
. | . | TRBJ2-7 | TRBV6-5 | TGTGCCAGCAGTCGAACTTCGGACAGACCCTACGAGCAGTACTTC | CASSRTSDRPYEQYF
. | once | TRBJ2-7 | TRBV4-2 | TGTGCCAGCAGCCAAGACGCCTACGAGCAGTACTTC | CASSQDAYEQYF
. | . | TRBJ1-5 | TRBV18 | TGTGCCAGCTCTCCGGGACGGAGGGAGGTATCGCCCCAGCATTTT | CASSPGRREVSPQHF
TRBD2 | . | TRBJ2-7 | TRBV28 | TGTGCCAGCAGTTCCCGACTAGCGGGAGCCTACGAGCAGTACTTC | CASSSRLAGAYEQYF
TRBD1 | . | TRBJ1-2 | TRBV15 | TGTGCCACCAGCAGAGATAACCCGGGACAGGGCTTCGATGGCTACACCTTC | CATSRDNPGQGFDGYTF
TRBD2 | . | TRBJ2-5 | TRBV9 | TGTGCCAGCAGCGTGGGGACTAGCGAAGAGACCCAGTACTTC | CASSVGTSEETQYF
. | . | TRBJ1-2 | TRBV18 | TGTGCCAGCTCACCAACGGGAGCTAACTATGGCTACACCTTC | CASSPTGANYGYTF
TRBD1 | . | TRBJ2-1 | TRBV11-2 | TGTGCCAGCAGCTTGGGGACAGGGGTGTACAATGAGCAGTTCTTC | CASSLGTGVYNEQFF
. | . | TRBJ1-1 | TRBV5-4 | TGTGCCAGCAGTCAGACACCTAACACTGAAGCTTTCTTT | CASSQTPNTEAFF
TRBD2 | . | TRBJ2-5 | TRBV10-3 | TGTGCCATCAGTGATCGGACTAGCGGGGCGGGGGAGACCCAGTACTTC | CAISDRTSGAGETQYF
. | . | TRBJ2-7 | TRBV5-1 | TGCGCCAGCAGCTTTGCTAGCAGCTCCTACGAGCAGTACTTC | CASSFASSSYEQYF
. | . | TRBJ1-1 | TRBV20-1 | TGCAGGGCGGAGGTTGCAGAAGCTTTCTTT | CRAEVAEAFF
TRBD1 | . | TRBJ2-5 | TRBV9 | TGTGCCAGCAGCACCCGGGACAGGCGGTACCAAGAGACCCAGTACTTC | CASSTRDRRYQETQYF
TRBD2 | . | TRBJ2-7 | TRBV7-2 | TGTGCCAGCAGCTCCGGGACTAGCGGGGAGCAGTACTTC | CASSSGTSGEQYF
. | . | TRBJ2-7 | TRBV28 | TGTGCCAGCAGTTTGCCCGGTACCCCCTACGAGCAGTACTTC | CASSLPGTPYEQYF
TRBD1 | . | TRBJ1-6 | TRBV2 | TGTGCCAGCACCCCATCGAGGGGGCGGGTAGAATCACCCCTCCACTTT | CASTPSRGRVESPLHF
. | . | TRBJ2-7 | TRBV28 | TGTGCCAGCAGTTCCACTCATGACAACGAGCAGTACTTC | CASSSTHDNEQYF
TRBD1 | few | TRBJ2-3 | TRBV6-5 | TGTGCCAGCAGCCCCGGGGACAGTAGCACAGATACGCAGTATTTT | CASSPGDSSTDTQYF
. | few | TRBJ1-6 | TRBV14 | TGTGCCAGCAGCCTACGAACAGGGAGTGCGTATAATTCACCCCTCCACTTT | CASSLRTGSAYNSPLHF
TRBD1 | few | TRBJ2-1 | TRBV5-1 | TGCGCCAGCAGCCCAGGGACAGGGGGCTATGATGAGCAGTTCTTC | CASSPGTGGYDEQFF
. | once | TRBJ2-3 | TRBV5-1 | TGCGCCAGCAGCTTCAGGGCTAGCACAGATACGCAGTATTTT | CASSFRASTDTQYF
. | . | TRBJ2-1 | TRBV2 | TGTGCCAGCAGCCTGGATAGGGGGGGATACAATGAGCAGTTCTTC | CASSLDRGGYNEQFF
. | few | TRBJ1-1 | TRBV5-1 | TGCGCCAGCAGCTTGTTGAGGGTGGGGAACACTGAAGCTTTCTTT | CASSLLRVGNTEAFF
. | . | TRBJ1-1 | TRBV2 | TGTGCCAGCAGTCTTGCCATCGACAGGCAGACTGAAGCTTTCTTT | CASSLAIDRQTEAFF
TRBD2 | once | TRBJ2-1 | TRBV5-1 | TGCGCCAGCGCCAGCGGGGGAAACAATGAGCAGTTCTTC | CASASGGNNEQFF
. | few | TRBJ2-3 | TRBV5-4 | TGTGCCAGCAGCTTGCCGCGGGTAGATACGCAGTATTTT | CASSLPRVDTQYF
. | . | TRBJ2-1 | TRBV19 | TGTGCCAGTAGTGCGACGGGAAATGCCTACAATGAGCAGTTCTTC | CASSATGNAYNEQFF
TRBD2 | . | TRBJ2-7 | TRBV7-2 | TGTGCCAGCAGCTTAGAGCCAGGAGCGGGAGACGAGCAGTACTTC | CASSLEPGAGDEQYF
. | . | TRBJ1-2 | TRBV10-3 | TGTGCCATCAGTGAGTCGAAGGGGCCCCCCGACTATGGCTACACCTTC | CAISESKGPPDYGYTF
TRBD2 | once | TRBJ2-3 | TRBV29-1 | TGCAGCGTTGGGGTCGGGACTAGCGGCACAGATACGCAGTATTTT | CSVGVGTSGTDTQYF
TRBD1 | . | TRBJ1-1 | TRBV6-5 | TGTGCCAGCAGCCCTCGACAGGGGGCAATCACTGAAGCTTTCTTT | CASSPRQGAITEAFF
TRBD1 | few | TRBJ2-1 | TRBV5-4 | TGTGCCAGCAGCCGCCCTGAGGGGGACAGGGGGCGCAGGAACAATGAGCAGTTCTTC | CASSRPEGDRGRRNNEQFF
TRBD1 | few | TRBJ2-6 | TRBV5-1 | TGCGCCAGCAGCTCGGACAGGGGGCTGAGCGGGGCCAACGTCCTGACTTTC | CASSSDRGLSGANVLTF
. | . | TRBJ2-3 | TRBV19 | TGTGCCAGTAGTAGGGCCGGCACAGATACGCAGTATTTT | CASSRAGTDTQYF